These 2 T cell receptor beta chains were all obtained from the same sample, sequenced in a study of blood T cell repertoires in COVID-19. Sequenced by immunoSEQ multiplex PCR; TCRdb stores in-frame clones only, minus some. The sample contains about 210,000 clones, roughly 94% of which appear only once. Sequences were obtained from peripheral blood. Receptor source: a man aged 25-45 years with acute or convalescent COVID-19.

The CDR3 region is CATRRAGVNEQFF. The CDR3 DNA sequence: TGTGCCACCAGGAGGGCGGGGGTCAATGAGCAGTTCTTC. This sequence joins TRBV15 and TRBJ2-1; TRBD2 matches 7 bases. Germline values: CDR1 LNHNV, CDR2 YYDKDF (reference sequence). J lost 6 bases, V lost 6 bases, and 5 bases had no gene match. There are 13 residues in the CDR3.

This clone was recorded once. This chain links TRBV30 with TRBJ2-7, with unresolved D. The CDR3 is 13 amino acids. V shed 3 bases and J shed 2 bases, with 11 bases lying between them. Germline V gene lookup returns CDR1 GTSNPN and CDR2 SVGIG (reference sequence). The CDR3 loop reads CAWRPRFAYEQYF. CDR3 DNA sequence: TGTGCCTGGAGGCCCAGATTCGCCTACGAGCAGTACTTC.